This T cell receptor (beta chain) was profiled in a study of shared T cell receptors in the human thymus. Some clones are missing from TCRdb's copy, which holds only in-frame ones; the method was immunoSEQ multiplex PCR. The sample contains 540,000 or so clones, around 82% of which appear only once. There are 11 residues in the CDR3. J lost 11 bases, V lost 4 bases, and 4 bases had no gene match. CDR1 and CDR2 from the germline V gene are DFQATT and SNEGSKA (reference sequence). The same specimen was also included in a second study, on human thymus T cells. That study adds: Among the donors, all were healthy Finnish infants having corrective surgery for congenital heart defects. Related research described thymic repertoires that were highly overlapping among unrelated individuals.

This sequence originates from a boy under three years old with a congenital heart defect. The V and J genes are TRBV20-1 and TRBJ2-4, with 8 bases aligning to TRBD2. Sequencing was carried out using thymocytes. The CDR3 spells CSAKGLGLQYF. CDR3 nucleotides: TGCAGTGCTAAGGGACTAGGCCTTCAGTACTTC.